The source of this T cell receptor beta chain is a study of blood T cell repertoires in COVID-19 (dated by TCRdb to 2019 to 2021). Regarding the complete study: The collaborator samples originated in the United States, Italy and Spain and spanned the acute and convalescent phases of COVID-19. The material from the prospective study consisted of cDNA or gDNA derived from T cells, B-cell-depleted T cells, or PBMCs. Deeply sampled blood TCRbeta repertoires from subjects exposed to, actively infected with, or recovered from COVID-19 were included in the dataset. A freely available public database, intended as a resource for researchers studying the immune response to SARS-CoV-2, is where the repertoires were released. The samples were drawn from the first 160 participants of the ongoing ImmuneRACE study and from 1,254 subjects provided by 6 global collaborators. Sample metadata almost always included a de-identified subject ID, COVID-19 status, age in years and sex. Where HLA class I and class II types were available, the types were taken from metadata supplied by the sample provider, not from assay-based typing.

In the prospective study, participants were roughly 18 to 95 years old, resided in about two dozen geographic areas of the United States, and were enrolled through a virtual design. Cohort assignment in the prospective study relied on participant-reported clinical history from a screening survey and a study questionnaire. ImmuneRACE Cohort 3 recovered participants were defined by two consecutive negative NP/OP PCR tests, healthcare professional clearance, or symptom resolution. In the prospective study, mobile phlebotomists collected whole blood, serum and a nasopharyngeal or oropharyngeal swab from each participant. Prospective study participants could optionally give additional blood draws and questionnaires over a 2-month period. Blood samples from the prospective study were shipped frozen or at room temperature prior to DNA extraction. Its CDR3 holds 16 amino acids, cysteine through phenylalanine. This entry keeps only the CDR3 DNA: 48 bases, framed from base 1. Per the germline V gene (reference sequence), LGHDT is the CDR1 and YNNKEL is the CDR2. Relative to germline, V is missing 3 bases and J is missing 10 bases, with 12 bases of the junction outside any gene match.

What the authors observed across the whole study: The quantity of clinical and demographic metadata differed by source and by participant and was supplied without curation.

TCRbeta CDR3 regions were amplified from genomic DNA using the immunoSEQ Assay, a bias-controlled multiplex PCR. The original methods were these. Nucleated cell counts per sample were estimated from amplification of reference gene primers within the assay. Sequence reads were collapsed and filtered to measure the absolute abundance of every unique TCRbeta CDR3 rearrangement. For each sample, productive Simpson clonality was calculated as the square root of Simpson's diversity index over productive rearrangements. Not all clones reach the TCRdb copy of this immuneACCESS table, which keeps in-frame sequences only. Checked studies attribute under half of the gap to unresolved V genes and leave the rest unexplained. For V, J and clone size, that table is used; D and trimming come from the DNA. The table for this sample lists more than 150,000 clones; roughly 80% of them were counted only once. The top ten hold roughly 12% of the sample.

To note about this clone: Its antigen is not yet known. Per-base qualities were not stored, and no clone one base away is much larger.

The rearranged chain carries TRBV3-1 (or the pseudogene TRBV3-2) and TRBJ1-4, with TRBD1 matching 9 junction bases. The sequencing sample was made of PBMCs or T cells enriched from blood (not recorded which). This receptor was taken from a middle-aged man who had recovered from COVID-19. The CDR3 has the sequence CASSQNTGTGRGKLFF. The DNA reads as follows: TGTGCCAGCAGCCAGAACACCGGGACAGGGAGGGGAAAACTGTTTTTT.